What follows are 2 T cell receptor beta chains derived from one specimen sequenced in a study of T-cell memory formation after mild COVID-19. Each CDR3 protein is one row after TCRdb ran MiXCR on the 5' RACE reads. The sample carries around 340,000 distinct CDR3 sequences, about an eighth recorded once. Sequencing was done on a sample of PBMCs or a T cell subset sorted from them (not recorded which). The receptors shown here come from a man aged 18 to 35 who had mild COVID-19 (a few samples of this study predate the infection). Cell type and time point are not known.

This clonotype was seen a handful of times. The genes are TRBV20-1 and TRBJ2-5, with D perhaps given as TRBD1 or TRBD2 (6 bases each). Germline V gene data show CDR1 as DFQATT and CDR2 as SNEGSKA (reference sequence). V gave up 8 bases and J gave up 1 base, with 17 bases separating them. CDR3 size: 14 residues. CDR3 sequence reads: CSPRGTRLQETQYF. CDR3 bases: TGCAGTCCGAGGGGGACTCGGCTCCAAGAGACCCAGTACTTC.

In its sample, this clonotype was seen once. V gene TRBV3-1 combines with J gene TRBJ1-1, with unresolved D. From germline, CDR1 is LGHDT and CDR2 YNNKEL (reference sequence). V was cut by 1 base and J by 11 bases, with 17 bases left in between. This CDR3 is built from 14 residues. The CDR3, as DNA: TGTGCCAGCAGCCAAGCTCAGTACGGGTCGAGGGCTTTCTTT. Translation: CASSQAQYGSRAFF.